The 29 T cell receptor beta chains below come from one sample, sequenced in a study of Graves' ophthalmopathy and Graves' hyperthyroidism. Amplification from RNA transcripts yielded the TCR beta CDR3 regions. First-round RT-PCR with HTBI primers preceded a second-round multiplex PCR. TCRdb re-derived calls from the multiplex PCR reads in MiXCR, one entry per CDR3 protein. The repertoire includes about 160,000 distinct CDR3 sequences, 35% to 50% of them detected once, and around 8.9% sits in the top ten. The sequencing sample was made of peripheral blood. These receptors all come from a man younger than 40 with Graves' ophthalmopathy.

This clonotype was seen repeatedly, ten times or more. V and J are TRBV27 and TRBJ2-7; D ambiguous. The CDR3 covers 13 residues. Trimming took off 2 bases at V and 0 bases at J, with 5 bases between the two ends. Germline V gene data show CDR1 as MNHEY and CDR2 as SMNVEV (reference sequence). The CDR3 sequence is CASSLVGSYEQYF. The CDR3 DNA follows: TGTGCCAGCAGTTTAGTTGGCTCCTACGAGCAGTACTTC.

This clonotype was seen more than once but under ten times. The gene calls are TRBV6-5 and TRBJ1-6; D remains unclear. V was trimmed by 4 bases and J by 0 bases, leaving 4 bases between them. Per germline, CDR1 MNHEY and CDR2 SVGAGI. This CDR3 spans 14 amino acids. This CDR3 reads CASSWLSYNSPLHF. DNA of the CDR3: TGTGCCAGCAGTTGGCTCTCCTATAATTCACCCCTCCACTTT.

This clonotype was recorded many times. V and J are TRBV6-4 and TRBJ1-1; possibly TRBD1 for D (5 bases). The CDR3 runs 13 residues. In germline, CDR1 is MRHNA, CDR2 SNTAGT. The ends were cut back, 5 bases at V and 5 bases at J, with 12 bases in the middle. The CDR3 spells CASSSGPGTEAFF. CDR3 coding DNA: TGTGCCAGCAGTTCAGGGCCGGGGACTGAAGCTTTCTTT.

This chain connects TRBV6-5 to TRBJ1-1; 7 bases fit TRBD1. Germline assignment: CDR1 MNHEY and CDR2 SVGAGI. This CDR3 is built from 14 residues. Germline trimming cut 4 bases from V and 7 bases from J; bases unmatched to any gene: 9. DNA of the CDR3: TGTGCCAGCAGTTGGCTCGGGACAGTAAGTGAAGCTTTCTTT. It yields the protein CASSWLGTVSEAFF.

This clonotype was seen many times. The chain carries TRBV20-1 and TRBJ1-5; 8 positions match TRBD1. The V gene end was trimmed by 2 bases and the J gene end by 7 bases; junction bases not matched to a gene: 10. CDR1 DFQATT and CDR2 SNEGSKA come from the germline V gene (reference sequence). There are 15 residues in the CDR3. This CDR3 reads CSARLGQGSVQPQHF. The CDR3 region has the DNA TGCAGTGCTAGATTAGGACAGGGATCGGTCCAGCCCCAGCATTTT.

The rearrangement links TRBV5-1 to TRBJ2-7; 8 nucleotides align to TRBD1. The germline V gene has CDR1 SGHRS and CDR2 YFSETQ. The J segment lost 2 bases and the V segment lost 6 bases, leaving 7 bases of the junction unmatched. The length of the CDR3 is 14 residues. The chain's CDR3 is CASNRGDNTYEQYF. CDR3 in DNA: TGCGCCAGCAACAGGGGGGACAATACCTACGAGCAGTACTTC.

This clonotype showed up just a few times. The V call is TRBV6-2 or TRBV6-3, the J call TRBJ1-1, with D possibly being TRBD1 (6 bases). The germline V and J ends were trimmed by 7 bases and 7 bases, with 16 bases remaining between them. Looked up from germline, CDR1 is MNHEY and CDR2 is SVGEGT. The length of the CDR3 is 13 residues. CDR3 in DNA: TGTGCCAGCACCCGTTCCAGGGGAAGTGAAGCTTTCTTT. Protein product: CASTRSRGSEAFF.

This clonotype was seen just once. The V gene is TRBV12-3 or TRBV12-4, the J gene TRBJ2-7, with D unclear. Trimming cost V 10 bases and J 0 bases, with 19 bases left between them. The CDR3 covers 15 residues. CDR3 nucleotides: TGTGCCACCGGCATGGGTGTTGGTGCCTCCTACGAGCAGTACTTC. Translating gives CATGMGVGASYEQYF.

This chain links TRBV11-2 with TRBJ2-2, with 8 bases lining up with TRBD2. The J segment lost 4 bases and the V segment lost 3 bases, leaving 4 bases of the junction unmatched. The germline gives CDR1 SGHAT, CDR2 FQNNGV. This CDR3 has 15 residues. The CDR3 spells CASSFLAGATGELFF. The CDR3 DNA sequence: TGTGCCAGCAGCTTCCTAGCGGGTGCCACCGGGGAGCTGTTTTTT.

This clonotype came up once. The rearrangement joins TRBV7-8 to TRBJ2-7; tentative D call: TRBD2 (5 bases). CDR1 SGHVS and CDR2 FQNEAQ come from the germline V gene. This CDR3 spans 17 amino acids. Between the trimmed V and J ends, which lost 2 bases and 0 bases, there was a span of 17 bases. The CDR3 loop is CASSLSAGGISSYEQYF. The CDR3 nucleotides read TGTGCCAGCAGCTTATCGGCGGGTGGGATAAGCTCCTACGAGCAGTACTTC.

This clonotype was picked up one time. CDR3 residues: CASSTTGGAGETQYF. The CDR3, as DNA: TGTGCCAGCAGTACGACAGGGGGGGCGGGGGAGACCCAGTACTTC. The chain carries TRBV6-1 and TRBJ2-5; 9 bases match TRBD1. The CDR3 has 15 residues. The germline V gene encodes CDR1 MNHNS and CDR2 SASEGT. Losses at the gene ends were 5 bases for V and 5 bases for J; bases not matched to a gene: 9.

The chain has TRBV30 and TRBJ2-7; 8 bases match TRBD1. The CDR3 is 14 amino acids. The germline V gene has CDR1 GTSNPN and CDR2 SVGIG (reference sequence). V was clipped by 0 bases and J by 5 bases; unmatched bases: 6. CDR3 in amino acids: CAWSVWQGANEQYF. CDR3 bases: TGTGCCTGGAGTGTATGGCAGGGGGCGAACGAGCAGTACTTC.

This chain connects TRBV6-1 to TRBJ2-7; D gene unclear. Germline V gene sequence: CDR1 MNHNS, CDR2 SASEGT. The CDR3 is 13 residues long. V was cut by 0 bases and J by 4 bases, with 7 bases left in between. CDR3 DNA: TGTGCCAGCAGTGAAGCGATCGGGTACGAGCAGTACTTC. Amino acid sequence: CASSEAIGYEQYF.

This chain connects TRBV6-5 to TRBJ2-7; TRBD2 matches at 7 bases. This CDR3 has 15 residues. The ends lost 4 bases at V and 2 bases at J; junction bases unmatched: 8. Germline V gene data show CDR1 as MNHEY and CDR2 as SVGAGI. DNA of the CDR3: TGTGCCAGCAGTTTACTAGCGAGCAATACCTACGAGCAGTACTTC. Its protein is CASSLLASNTYEQYF.

In this sample, this clonotype turned up many times. The junction departs from the called germline gene at one end, perhaps through a read error. The gene calls are TRBV6-5 and TRBJ2-5; 10 positions agree with TRBD2. This CDR3 contains 16 residues. Germline V gene sequence: CDR1 MNHEY, CDR2 SVGAGI. The CDR3 DNA is TGTGCCAGCAGTTACTCGGGACTAGCGCACCAAGAGACCCAGTGCTTC. It encodes CASSYSGLAHQETQCF.

This clonotype appeared many times. The genes are TRBV28 and TRBJ2-7; D uncertain. The ends were cut back, 4 bases at V and 7 bases at J, with 5 bases in the middle. The CDR3 consists of 10 residues. CDR1 and CDR2 from the germline V gene are MDHEN and SYDVKM. The CDR3 DNA is TGTGCCAGCAGTTATACGGAGCAGTACTTC. It encodes CASSYTEQYF.

This clonotype was seen repeatedly, ten times or more. The chain recombines TRBV7-3 with TRBJ1-1; TRBD1 might be the D (6 bases). The V gene's germline CDR1 is SGHTA and CDR2 FQGTGA. The V end was cut by 0 bases, the J end by 4 bases, with 12 bases between. The CDR3 is made up of 15 amino acids. The CDR3 spells CASSLTGGSRTEAFF. CDR3 DNA sequence: TGTGCCAGCAGCTTAACGGGGGGCTCCCGCACTGAAGCTTTCTTT. Full variable domain (missing parts from reference TRBV7-3 and TRBJ1-1): GAGVSQTPSNKVTEKGKYVELRCDPISGHTALYWYRQSLGQGPEFLIYFQGTGAADDSGLPNDRFFAVRPEGSVSTLKIQRTERGDSAVYLCASSLTGGSRTEAFFGQGTRLTVV.

This clonotype was found a few times. The CDR3 nucleotides read TGTGCCAGCAGTCCCCGTACCGCAAATTCACCCCTCCACTTT. It translates to CASSPRTANSPLHF. The rearrangement uses TRBV6-1 and TRBJ1-6; D unresolved. CDR1 and CDR2 from the germline V gene are MNHNS and SASEGT. Deletions cut 5 bases from V and 7 bases from J, with 12 bases between. The CDR3 sequence is 14 residues long.

This clonotype was seen many times. The rearrangement links TRBV12-3 or TRBV12-4 to TRBJ1-5; 8 bases map to TRBD1. V dropped 7 bases and J dropped 1; count of bases not matched to a gene: 9. The CDR3 length is 16 residues. The CDR3 region has the DNA TGTGCCAGCATCTATAATGGACAGGGCAGCAATCAGCCCCAGCATTTT. This translates into CASIYNGQGSNQPQHF.

This clonotype was detected ten times or more. The gene calls are TRBV4-1 and TRBJ1-3; D ambiguous. The V gene lost 4 bases and the J gene lost 3 bases, with 7 bases spanning the gap. The CDR3 extends over 13 amino acids. Germline CDR1 reads MGHRA; CDR2 reads YSYEKL. CDR3 sequence reads: CASSPTDGNTIYF. The CDR3 nucleotides read TGCGCCAGCAGCCCAACGGATGGAAACACCATATATTTT.

The chain links TRBV20-1 to TRBJ1-1, with no clear D. The V end was cut by 1 base, the J end by 1 base, with 10 bases between. The germline V gene encodes CDR1 DFQATT and CDR2 SNEGSKA (reference sequence). This CDR3 has 14 residues. The CDR3 loop reads CSARVGMGNTEAFF. CDR3 bases: TGCAGTGCTAGAGTAGGGATGGGGAACACTGAAGCTTTCTTT.

In its sample, this clonotype was seen once. The chain recombines TRBV19 with TRBJ2-5; the match to TRBD1 covers 7 bases. The CDR3 is 18 amino acids. V lost 7 bases and J lost 0; bases outside the gene matches: 17. Germline V gene lookup returns CDR1 LNHDA and CDR2 SQIVND (reference sequence). The CDR3 reads CASKQLVGDSVDQETQYF. CDR3 nucleotides: TGTGCCAGTAAGCAACTAGTCGGGGACAGTGTGGACCAAGAGACCCAGTACTTC.

V gene TRBV12-5 combines with J gene TRBJ2-7; 7 bases align to TRBD2. CDR1 LGHNT and CDR2 FRNRAP come from the germline V gene. The CDR3 runs 16 residues. The trim removed 2 bases at V and 3 bases at J, leaving 10 bases unmatched. CDR3 nucleotides: TGTGCTAGTGGTTTGTACAAGGCTAGCGGACTCTACGAGCAGTACTTC. Translating it yields CASGLYKASGLYEQYF.

The chain has TRBV11-2 and TRBJ1-1, with 8 bases fitting TRBD1. This CDR3 contains 15 residues. V shed 3 bases and J 4 bases; nucleotides not matched to a gene: 7. Germline V lookup: CDR1 SGHAT, CDR2 FQNNGV. CDR3 DNA sequence: TGTGCCAGCAGCTTTCCAGGGGGCGCGGGCACTGAAGCTTTCTTT. Its protein is CASSFPGGAGTEAFF.

This clonotype was observed at least ten times. The rearrangement joins TRBV30 to TRBJ2-5, with 7 bases identical to TRBD2. The CDR3 is 13 residues long. Germline values: CDR1 GTSNPN, CDR2 SVGIG (reference sequence). J lost 5 bases, V lost 2 bases, and 5 bases had no gene match. CDR3 residues: CAWSRDGRETQYF. CDR3 DNA: TGTGCCTGGAGTCGGGACGGGAGGGAGACCCAGTACTTC.

The V call is TRBV12-3 or TRBV12-4, the J call TRBJ2-4; D tentatively reads TRBD1 or TRBD2 (5 bases each). V lost 4 bases and J 8 bases, leaving 15 bases between the germline ends. The CDR3 sequence is 14 residues long. This CDR3 is CASSSTGPRDIQYF. The CDR3 DNA sequence: TGTGCCAGCAGTTCCACGGGACCGAGGGACATTCAGTACTTC.

The V gene is TRBV30, the J gene TRBJ2-7; unclear D gene. Germline values: CDR1 GTSNPN, CDR2 SVGIG (reference sequence). Trimming shortened V by 8 bases and J by 1 base, and 21 bases separated the two germline ends. CDR3 length: 15 amino acids. The CDR3 region has the DNA TGTGCCAGCAGCCTTACCGGGTCGCTATCCTACGAGCAGTACTTC. Protein product: CASSLTGSLSYEQYF.

This clonotype was observed at least ten times. The genes are TRBV11-2 and TRBJ2-7, with 7 positions matching TRBD2. Germline CDR1 is SGHAT and CDR2 is FQNNGV. V lost 0 bases, J lost 4 bases, and 12 bases stayed unmatched. The CDR3 loop spans 17 amino acids. As DNA, the CDR3 is TGTGCCAGCAGCTTAGAAGGCAGCGGGACCTATTTTTACGAGCAGTACTTC. Protein product: CASSLEGSGTYFYEQYF.

The CDR3 spells CASSLNGGQPQHF. CDR3 in DNA: TGTGCCAGCAGCTTAAATGGGGGTCAGCCCCAGCATTTT. The chain combines TRBV11-3 with TRBJ1-5, with a possible D match to TRBD1 (5 bases). Trimming shortened V by 2 bases and J by 6 bases, and 8 bases separated the two germline ends. Germline V gene data show CDR1 as SGHNT and CDR2 as YENEEA. The CDR3 consists of 13 residues.